The rows below give T cell receptor beta chains drawn from one sample of a study of shared clonotypes between healthy human individuals. Only in-frame clones appear in the TCRdb table, and some are missing; sequencing was by immunoSEQ multiplex PCR. This table holds about 1 million clones, about 74% found once. The sample consisted of memory CD4+ T cells sorted from blood. The receptors were sampled from a young man in good health. The CDR3 runs from the conserved cysteine through the conserved F or W. D genes are given only for firm matches. Some rows have no size entry. The others give once, few or many, or a class for an expanded clone.

size,D,V,J,CDR3,DNA
NA,NA,TRBV28,TRBJ2-7,CASSLISPGWYEQYF,TGTGCCAGCAGTCTGATATCCCCTGGGTGGTACGAGCAGTACTTC
NA,NA,TRBV7-2,TRBJ2-7,CASSLVTGLREQYF,TGTGCCAGCAGCTTAGTCACAGGGTTGCGCGAGCAGTACTTC
few,NA,TRBV10-2,TRBJ2-6,CASSALRAAGANVLTF,TGCGCCAGCAGCGCGTTACGGGCTGCTGGGGCCAACGTCCTGACTTTC
few,NA,TRBV29-1,TRBJ1-1,CSVDMGWGTEAFF,TGCAGCGTTGATATGGGATGGGGCACTGAAGCTTTCTTT
NA,TRBD1,TRBV5-1,TRBJ2-1,CASSPGTGGSYNEQFF,TGCGCCAGCAGCCCCGGGACAGGGGGCTCCTACAATGAGCAGTTCTTC
NA,NA,TRBV14,TRBJ1-6,CASSVQGNSPLHF,TGTGCCAGCAGCGTACAGGGAAATTCACCCCTCCACTTT
few,NA,TRBV29-1,TRBJ1-1,CSVVFGTGNTEAFF,TGCAGCGTTGTTTTCGGCACAGGGAACACTGAAGCTTTCTTT
NA,TRBD1,TRBV28,TRBJ2-1,CATTNRGSSYNEQFF,TGTGCCACAACAAACAGGGGGAGCTCCTACAATGAGCAGTTCTTC
once,NA,TRBV5-1,TRBJ2-3,CASNSYLSTDTQYF,TGCGCCAGCAATTCTTACCTCTCCACAGATACGCAGTATTTT
NA,TRBD2,TRBV5-1,TRBJ2-3,CASSTERGGTDTQYF,TGCGCCAGCAGCACCGAGCGGGGGGGCACAGATACGCAGTATTTT
few,TRBD1,TRBV30,TRBJ2-1,CAWDAGDRAYNEQFF,TGTGCCTGGGACGCCGGGGACAGGGCCTACAATGAGCAGTTCTTC
NA,NA,TRBV7-9,TRBJ1-5,CASSRGEETSNQPQHF,TGTGCCAGCAGCCGCGGAGAGGAGACTAGCAATCAGCCCCAGCATTTT
NA,TRBD1,TRBV4-1,TRBJ1-4,CASSQGGTGFEKLFF,TGCGCCAGCAGCCAAGGGGGGACAGGGTTCGAAAAACTGTTTTTT
few,NA,TRBV10-3,TRBJ1-1,CAISVAGNTEAFF,TGTGCCATCAGTGTAGCCGGGAACACTGAAGCTTTCTTT
NA,TRBD1,TRBV7-9,TRBJ2-7,CASSLVDRGIYEQYF,TGTGCCAGCAGCTTAGTGGACAGGGGAATATACGAGCAGTACTTC
once,NA,TRBV9,TRBJ2-2,CASSVGLLGELFF,TGTGCCAGCAGCGTAGGCCTGCTGGGGGAGCTGTTTTTT
NA,TRBD1,TRBV6-1,TRBJ1-2,CASRPGQGSSYGYTF,TGTGCCAGCAGGCCGGGACAGGGGAGTAGCTATGGCTACACCTTC
few,TRBD2,TRBV30,TRBJ2-1,CASRGGPSNEQFF,TGTGCCTCCCGGGGGGGCCCCTCTAATGAGCAGTTCTTC
NA,TRBD1,TRBV5-5,TRBJ1-5,CASSSTGGNQPQHF,TGTGCCAGCAGCTCGACAGGGGGCAATCAGCCCCAGCATTTT
NA,NA,TRBV5-1,TRBJ2-5,CASSLDRQETQYF,TGCGCCAGCAGCTTGGACAGACAAGAGACCCAGTACTTC
NA,NA,TRBV5-1,TRBJ1-6,CASSSRTDGSPLHF,TGCGCCAGCAGCTCTCGGACAGATGGTTCACCCCTCCACTTT
NA,TRBD2,TRBV10-3,TRBJ2-2,CAISESAPGRVAGELFF,TGTGCCATCAGTGAGTCCGCTCCAGGGAGGGTCGCCGGGGAGCTGTTTTTT
NA,NA,TRBV5-4,TRBJ2-1,CASSLDRGPYNEQFF,TGTGCCAGCAGCTTGGACCGGGGGCCTTACAATGAGCAGTTCTTC
once,TRBD2,TRBV9,TRBJ2-3,CASSKGWTSGTDTQYF,TGTGCCAGCAGTAAGGGGTGGACTAGCGGAACAGATACGCAGTATTTT
NA,NA,TRBV5-1,TRBJ1-1,CASRLQAAVTEAFF,TGCGCCAGCAGGTTACAAGCCGCGGTGACTGAAGCTTTCTTT
few,TRBD1,TRBV6-6,TRBJ2-2,CASSPGGTGNTGELFF,TGTGCCAGCAGTCCTGGGGGGACAGGGAACACCGGGGAGCTGTTTTTT
NA,TRBD1,TRBV7-6,TRBJ2-7,CASSHGTAFYEQYF,TGTGCCAGCAGCCACGGGACAGCTTTCTACGAGCAGTACTTC
few,TRBD1,TRBV19,TRBJ2-7,CASSTGQGAGEQYF,TGTGCCAGTAGCACGGGACAGGGGGCTGGTGAGCAGTACTTC
NA,NA,TRBV5-4,TRBJ2-5,CASSLSQGGETQYF,TGTGCCAGCAGCTTATCCCAGGGCGGCGAGACCCAGTACTTC
NA,TRBD1,TRBV30,TRBJ1-2,CAWSPDRAAHYGYTF,TGTGCCTGGAGTCCAGACAGGGCCGCTCACTATGGCTACACCTTC
many,NA,TRBV30,TRBJ1-1,CASRQDHEAFF,TGTGCCTCCCGACAGGACCATGAAGCTTTCTTT
NA,NA,TRBV15,TRBJ2-1,CATSRGQDPYNEQFF,TGTGCCACCAGCAGAGGGCAGGACCCCTACAATGAGCAGTTCTTC
few,NA,TRBV11-3,TRBJ1-1,CASSYQENTEAFF,TGTGCCAGCAGCTATCAGGAGAACACTGAAGCTTTCTTT
NA,TRBD1,TRBV30,TRBJ2-1,CAWSVGQGADEQFF,TGTGCCTGGAGTGTCGGACAGGGGGCGGATGAGCAGTTCTTC
NA,NA,TRBV5-6,TRBJ1-2,CASSLNSGRSF,TGTGCCAGCAGCTTGAACAGTGGCAGATCCTTC
few,NA,TRBV29-1,TRBJ2-2,CSVRQLTNTGELFF,TGCAGCGTGCGACAGCTTACGAACACCGGGGAGCTGTTTTTT
NA,TRBD1,TRBV30,TRBJ2-3,CAWRAGAGGADTQYF,TGTGCCTGGAGAGCTGGGGCAGGGGGCGCAGATACGCAGTATTTT
NA,TRBD2,TRBV10-3,TRBJ2-3,CAISESATGGFIDTQYF,TGTGCCATCAGTGAGTCCGCCACGGGGGGATTTATAGATACGCAGTATTTT
NA,TRBD1,TRBV5-1,TRBJ1-6,CASSPPDRDGSPLHF,TGCGCCAGCAGCCCACCGGACAGGGACGGTTCACCCCTCCACTTT
NA,NA,TRBV12-5,TRBJ2-1,CASGFLRGDNEQFF,TGTGCTAGTGGTTTTTTGAGGGGGGACAATGAGCAGTTCTTC
few,TRBD2,TRBV10-3,TRBJ2-1,CAISEWTSGTVSRNEQFF,TGTGCCATCAGTGAGTGGACTAGCGGGACCGTTTCACGCAATGAGCAGTTCTTC
NA,NA,TRBV9,TRBJ2-3,CASSVAGKTSTDTQYF,TGTGCCAGCAGCGTAGCAGGCAAGACTAGCACAGATACGCAGTATTTT
NA,TRBD2,TRBV25-1,TRBJ2-1,CASGGALGLAGGYNEQFF,TGTGCCAGCGGGGGAGCTCTTGGACTAGCGGGAGGTTACAATGAGCAGTTCTTC
NA,NA,TRBV2,TRBJ2-7,CASSDLGIRNEQYF,TGTGCCAGCAGTGACCTAGGGATTCGGAACGAGCAGTACTTC
NA,NA,TRBV7-2,TRBJ2-5,CASSLVVWVLQETQYF,TGTGCCAGCAGCTTAGTTGTCTGGGTCCTACAAGAGACCCAGTACTTC
NA,TRBD1,TRBV28,TRBJ2-5,CASSSPGTGGPRPQYF,TGTGCCAGCAGTTCCCCCGGGACAGGGGGCCCCAGGCCCCAGTACTTC
NA,NA,TRBV28,TRBJ2-5,CASSPRGGSVGTQYF,TGTGCCAGCAGTCCCAGGGGCGGCTCGGTGGGGACCCAGTACTTC
NA,NA,TRBV6-1,TRBJ1-2,CASSEAYNRRTSYGYTF,TGTGCCAGCAGTGAAGCCTACAATCGCCGGACCTCGTATGGCTACACCTTC